This TCR beta chain was documented in a study of T cells in Graves' hyperthyroidism and ophthalmopathy. Study-level results: Also found in blood were most expanded thyroid clonotypes above 0.001.

This clonotype was seen ten or more times. Its antigen is currently unknown. There are 15 residues in the CDR3. Trimming took off 1 base at V and 5 bases at J, with 12 bases between the two ends. Germline-derived CDR1 and CDR2 are SNHLY and FYNNEI. Lactation, pregnancy, other autoimmune disease or uncontrolled infection led to exclusion of patients. Amplified TCR beta CDR3 regions derived from RNA transcripts. The study used the HTBI primer set for a first-round RT-PCR of the TCR CDR3. TCRdb called the multiplex PCR reads again in MiXCR, with one record for every CDR3 protein. Of over 450,000 distinct CDR3 sequences listed, about an eighth are singletons.

The source material was blood. The chain links TRBV2 to TRBJ1-5; D ambiguous. This TCR was sampled from a woman aged 18 to 35 with Graves' hyperthyroidism. DNA of the CDR3: TGTGCCAGCAGTGAAGGGGGAGGCGGATATCAGCCCCAGCATTTT. Its protein is CASSEGGGGYQPQHF.